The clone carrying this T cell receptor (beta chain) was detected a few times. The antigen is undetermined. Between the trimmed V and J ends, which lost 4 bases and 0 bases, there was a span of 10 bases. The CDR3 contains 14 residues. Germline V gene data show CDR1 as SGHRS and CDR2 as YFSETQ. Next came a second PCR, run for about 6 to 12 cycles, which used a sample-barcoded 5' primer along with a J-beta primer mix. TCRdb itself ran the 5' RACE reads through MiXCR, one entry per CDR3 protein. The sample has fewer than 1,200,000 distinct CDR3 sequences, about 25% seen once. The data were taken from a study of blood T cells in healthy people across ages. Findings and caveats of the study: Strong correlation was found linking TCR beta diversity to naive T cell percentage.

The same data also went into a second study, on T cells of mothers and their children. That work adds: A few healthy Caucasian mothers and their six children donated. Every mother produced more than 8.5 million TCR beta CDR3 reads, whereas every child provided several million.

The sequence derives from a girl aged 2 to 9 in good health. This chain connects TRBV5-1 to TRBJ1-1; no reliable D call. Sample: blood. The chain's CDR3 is CASSRAKMNTEAFF. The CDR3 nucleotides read TGCGCCAGCAGCCGAGCAAAGATGAACACTGAAGCTTTCTTT.